The 13 T cell receptor beta chains below come from one sample, sequenced in a study of T cell changes during pregnancy in multiple sclerosis. Sequencing was performed with immunoSEQ multiplex PCR; in TCRdb, only in-frame clones are kept and a portion is missing. The sample has 56,000 or so clones; around 94% are singletons. The source material was CD4+ T cells from peripheral blood mononuclear cells, sampled in the third trimester of pregnancy. These receptors all come from a female donor with multiple sclerosis, enrolled in a pregnancy study.

V is TRBV27 and J is TRBJ2-7; D possibly corresponds to TRBD2 (5 bases). Trimming removed 8 bases from V and 0 bases from J, with 17 bases in between. CDR3 length: 15 amino acids. The V gene's germline CDR1 is MNHEY and CDR2 SMNVEV (reference sequence). The CDR3 spells CASARLQRFSYEQYF. In DNA form, the CDR3 reads TGTGCCAGCGCACGACTCCAGCGGTTCTCCTACGAGCAGTACTTC.

The chain uses TRBV6-5 and TRBJ2-2; D unclear. The CDR3 runs 16 residues. Germline CDR1 MNHEY, CDR2 SVGAGI. V was trimmed by 2 bases and J by 5 bases, leaving 15 bases between them. CDR3 sequence: CASSYIPSAGTGELFF. The DNA of the CDR3 is TGTGCCAGCAGTTACATTCCCTCCGCCGGGACCGGGGAGCTGTTTTTT.

The chain is built from TRBV29-1 and TRBJ2-2; perhaps TRBD1 as D (5 bases). The CDR3 has 15 amino acids. The V end was cut by 5 bases, the J end by 1 base, with 14 bases between. The germline CDR1 and CDR2 sequences are SQVTM and ANQGSEA. The CDR3 protein is CSVLGHRRNTGELFF. The CDR3, as DNA: TGCAGCGTTCTTGGACACCGACGGAACACCGGGGAGCTGTTTTTT.

This clone occurred once. The chain has TRBV5-1 and TRBJ2-3; D remains ambiguous. Germline V CDR1 and CDR2: SGHRS, YFSETQ. V dropped 3 bases and J dropped 6 bases, with 14 bases sitting between them. The CDR3 is 14 amino acids. The DNA of the CDR3 is TGCGCCAGCAGCTCCCTCCCCCTGCAGGATACGCAGTATTTT. Residues: CASSSLPLQDTQYF. Combining the CDR3 with reference TRBV5-1 and TRBJ2-3 gives the whole variable domain KAGVTQTPRYLIKTRGQQVTLSCSPISGHRSVSWYQQTPGQGLQFLFEYFSETQRNKGNFPGRFSGRQFSNSRSEMNVSTLELGDSALYLCASSSLPLQDTQYFGPGTRLTVL.

V and J are TRBV5-4 and TRBJ1-4; 7 bases match TRBD1. This CDR3 has 15 amino acids. Germline-derived CDR1 and CDR2 are SGHNT and YYREEE (reference sequence). After removal of 3 bases from V and 5 bases from J, the junction contained 7 bases not matched to a gene. CDR3 protein: CASSSRDRENEKLFF. CDR3 DNA sequence: TGTGCCAGCAGCTCCCGGGACAGAGAGAATGAAAAACTGTTTTTT.

This chain connects TRBV13 to TRBJ2-7, with 8 bases lining up with TRBD1. With V trimmed by 5 bases and J by 3 bases, 3 bases remained unmatched. Germline values: CDR1 PRHDT, CDR2 FYEKMQ (reference sequence). This CDR3 region has 13 residues. The DNA of the CDR3 is TGTGCCAGCAGCGCGACAGGGGACTACGAGCAGTACTTC. Protein product: CASSATGDYEQYF.

The chain's CDR3 is CASSSRLNSPLHF. The CDR3 DNA reads TGTGCCAGCAGCTCCAGACTTAATTCACCCCTCCACTTT. The chain employs TRBV7-2 and TRBJ1-6; the D is unclear. Between the trimmed V and J ends, which lost 4 bases and 6 bases, there was a span of 7 bases. The CDR3 sequence is 13 residues long. Germline V gene lookup returns CDR1 SGHTA and CDR2 FQGNSA. Variable domain in full (rest from reference TRBV7-2 and TRBJ1-6): GAGVSQSPSNKVTEKGKDVELRCDPISGHTALYWYRQSLGQGLEFLIYFQGNSAPDKSGLPSDRFSAERTGGSVSTLTIQRTQQEDSAVYLCASSSRLNSPLHFGNGTRLTVT.

This clone was counted a single time. The V gene is TRBV28, the J gene TRBJ1-5, with 10 bases matching TRBD1. Germline V gene data show CDR1 as MDHEN and CDR2 as SYDVKM. The CDR3 has 15 residues. Trimming cost V 1 base and J 7 bases; bases outside gene matches: 4. The CDR3 loop is CASSLFGTGVQPQHF. For the CDR3, the DNA is TGTGCCAGCAGTTTATTTGGGACAGGGGTCCAGCCCCAGCATTTT.

The sample holds one count of this clone. The chain links TRBV25-1 to TRBJ2-2; 7 bases are a match to TRBD2. V was pared by 6 bases and J by 1 base, with 11 bases of the junction left unmatched. Germline V lookup: CDR1 MGHDK, CDR2 SYGVNS. The CDR3 consists of 17 residues. CDR3 sequence reads: CASSAPNSGKNTGELFF. As DNA, the CDR3 is TGTGCCAGCAGCGCCCCGAACAGCGGGAAGAACACCGGGGAGCTGTTTTTT.

The chain has TRBV27 and TRBJ2-7; 8 positions agree with TRBD1. CDR1 and CDR2 (germline): MNHEY, SMNVEV (reference sequence). Trimming cost V 6 bases and J 6 bases; bases outside gene matches: 10. This CDR3 is 14 amino acids long. CDR3 protein: CASSQGQGIGEQYF. The CDR3 DNA follows: TGTGCCAGCAGCCAAGGACAGGGAATTGGCGAGCAGTACTTC.

The J gene is TRBJ2-6, the V gene TRBV9; TRBD1 matches at 7 bases. The V gene's germline CDR1 is SGDLS and CDR2 YYNGEE. Trimming cost V 2 bases and J 0 bases; bases outside gene matches: 14. The CDR3 totals 20 residues. CDR3 sequence (DNA): TGTGCCAGCAGCGTTCATCTAACGGACAGGTTCCCCTCTGGGGCCAACGTCCTGACTTTC. The encoded protein is CASSVHLTDRFPSGANVLTF.

V gene TRBV27 combines with J gene TRBJ1-1; possible D gene TRBD1, 5 bases. V was shortened by 6 bases and J by 1 base, with 9 bases between the two germline ends. The CDR3 is 13 residues long. CDR1 MNHEY and CDR2 SMNVEV come from the germline V gene (reference sequence). The CDR3 sequence: CASSEGQNTEAFF. DNA of the CDR3: TGTGCCAGCAGCGAAGGACAGAACACTGAAGCTTTCTTT.

This clone was seen just once. The chain is built from TRBV7-2 and TRBJ1-2; 8 nucleotides line up with TRBD1. This CDR3 contains 14 residues. The V gene end was trimmed by 3 bases and the J gene end by 8 bases; junction bases not matched to a gene: 8. The germline V gene encodes CDR1 SGHTA and CDR2 FQGNSA. CDR3 sequence (DNA): TGTGCCAGCAGCTTGAGTCAGGGGGCTAGGGGCTACACCTTC. Amino acid sequence: CASSLSQGARGYTF.